This T cell receptor (beta chain) is from a study of CD8+ T cells in alopecia areata. Study overall: Those receiving the skin were roughly 7-10-week-old female C3H/HeJ mice, whose grafts came from roughly 6-12-month-old C3H/HeJ donors with spontaneous alopecia. The study, taken as a whole, reports: Against the mouse data, patients shared TCRs less clearly, possibly for HLA reasons.

Germline V gene lookup returns CDR1 NSHNY and CDR2 SYGAGN. This CDR3 contains 15 residues. Using CD4, CD8alpha, NKG2D, NKG2ACE and other markers, pooled cutaneous lymph node cells were sorted. This clone was counted only a few times. No antigen is known for it. All gene names here are mouse names. The CDR3 end falls 4 residues outside the read, so it is completed with the germline J gene. Other DNA sequences in the same sample also yield this CDR3. cDNA serving as the sequencing template came from extracted, reverse transcribed RNA. Repertoires were generated with immunoSEQ multiplex PCR, while TCRdb's copy carries only in-frame clones and drops some. The repertoire consists of about 270,000 clones, none detected only once.

The sequenced sample was CD4+ T cells sorted from a lymph node. The J gene is TRBJ2-5, the V gene TRBV13-1, with TRBD2 identical over 12 bases. The sequence was collected from a C3H/HeJ mouse with alopecia areata. These mice share the MHC haplotype H2-k. The part of the CDR3 DNA that was read is TGTGCCAGCAGTGATGGACTGGGGGGGCGCGAC. Translation gives CASSDGLGGRD. The CDR3, in full, reads CASSDGLGGRDTQYF.